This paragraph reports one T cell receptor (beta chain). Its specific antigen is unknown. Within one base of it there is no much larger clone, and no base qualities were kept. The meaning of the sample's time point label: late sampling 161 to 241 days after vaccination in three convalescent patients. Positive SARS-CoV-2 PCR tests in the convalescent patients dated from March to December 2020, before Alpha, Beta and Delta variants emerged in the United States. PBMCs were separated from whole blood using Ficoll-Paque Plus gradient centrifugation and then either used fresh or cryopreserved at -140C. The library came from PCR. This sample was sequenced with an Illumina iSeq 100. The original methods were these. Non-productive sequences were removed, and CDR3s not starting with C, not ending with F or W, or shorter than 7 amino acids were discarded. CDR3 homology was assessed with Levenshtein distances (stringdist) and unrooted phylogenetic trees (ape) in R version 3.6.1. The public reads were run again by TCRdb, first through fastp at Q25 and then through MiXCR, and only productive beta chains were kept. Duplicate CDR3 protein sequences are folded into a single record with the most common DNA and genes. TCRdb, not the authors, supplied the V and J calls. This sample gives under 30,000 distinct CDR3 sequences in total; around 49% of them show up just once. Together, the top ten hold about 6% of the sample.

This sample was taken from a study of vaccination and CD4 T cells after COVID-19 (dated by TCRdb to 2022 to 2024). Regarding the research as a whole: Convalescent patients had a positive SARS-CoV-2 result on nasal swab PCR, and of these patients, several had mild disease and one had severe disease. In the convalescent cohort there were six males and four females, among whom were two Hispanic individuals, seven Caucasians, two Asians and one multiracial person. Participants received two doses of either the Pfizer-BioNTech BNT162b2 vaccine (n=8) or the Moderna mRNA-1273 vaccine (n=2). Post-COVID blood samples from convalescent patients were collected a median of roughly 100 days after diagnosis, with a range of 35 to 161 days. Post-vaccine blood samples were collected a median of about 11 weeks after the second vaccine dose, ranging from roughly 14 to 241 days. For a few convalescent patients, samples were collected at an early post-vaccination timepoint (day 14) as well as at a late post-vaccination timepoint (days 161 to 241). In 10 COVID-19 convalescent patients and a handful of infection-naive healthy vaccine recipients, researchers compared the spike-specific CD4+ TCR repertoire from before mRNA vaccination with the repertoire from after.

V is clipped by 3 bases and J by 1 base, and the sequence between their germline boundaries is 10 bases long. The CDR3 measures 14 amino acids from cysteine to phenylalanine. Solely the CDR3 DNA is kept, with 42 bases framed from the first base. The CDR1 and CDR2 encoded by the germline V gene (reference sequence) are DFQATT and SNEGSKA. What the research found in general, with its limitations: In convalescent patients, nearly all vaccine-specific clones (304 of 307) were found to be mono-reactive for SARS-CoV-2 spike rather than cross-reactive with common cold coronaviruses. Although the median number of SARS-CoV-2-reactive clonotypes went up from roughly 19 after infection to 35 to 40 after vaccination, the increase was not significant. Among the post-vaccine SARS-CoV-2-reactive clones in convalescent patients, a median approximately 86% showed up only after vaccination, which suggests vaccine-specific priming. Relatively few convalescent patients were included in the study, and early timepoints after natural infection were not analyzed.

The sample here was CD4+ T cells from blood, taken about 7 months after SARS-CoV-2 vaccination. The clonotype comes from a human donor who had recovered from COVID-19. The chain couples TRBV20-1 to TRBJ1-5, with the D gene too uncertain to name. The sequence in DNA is TGCAGTGCTAGCCGGGCCGCAAGCAATCAGCCCCAGCATTTT. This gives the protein CSASRAASNQPQHF.